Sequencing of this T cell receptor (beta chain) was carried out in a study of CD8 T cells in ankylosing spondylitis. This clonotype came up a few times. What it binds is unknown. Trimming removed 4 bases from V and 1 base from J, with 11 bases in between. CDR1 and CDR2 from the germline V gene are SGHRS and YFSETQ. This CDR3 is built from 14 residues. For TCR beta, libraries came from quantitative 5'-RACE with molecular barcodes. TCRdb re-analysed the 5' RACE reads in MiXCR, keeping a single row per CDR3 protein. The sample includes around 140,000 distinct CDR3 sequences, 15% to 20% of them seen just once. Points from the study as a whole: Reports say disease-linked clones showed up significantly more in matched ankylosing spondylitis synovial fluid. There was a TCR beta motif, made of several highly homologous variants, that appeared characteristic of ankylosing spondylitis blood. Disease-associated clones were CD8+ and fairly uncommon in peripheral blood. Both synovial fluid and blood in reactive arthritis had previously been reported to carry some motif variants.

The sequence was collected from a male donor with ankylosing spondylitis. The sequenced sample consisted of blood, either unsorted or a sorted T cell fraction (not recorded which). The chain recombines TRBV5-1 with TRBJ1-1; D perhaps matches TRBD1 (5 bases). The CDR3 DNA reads TGCGCCAGCAGCGTAAACGGACAGAACACTGAAGCTTTCTTT. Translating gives CASSVNGQNTEAFF.